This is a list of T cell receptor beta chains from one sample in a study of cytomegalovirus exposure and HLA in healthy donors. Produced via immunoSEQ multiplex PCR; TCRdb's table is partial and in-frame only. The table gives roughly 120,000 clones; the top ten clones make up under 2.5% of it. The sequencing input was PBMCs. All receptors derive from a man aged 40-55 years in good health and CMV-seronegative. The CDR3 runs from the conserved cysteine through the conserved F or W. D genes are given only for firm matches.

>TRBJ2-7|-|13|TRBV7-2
CASSLVAGNEQYF
TGTGCCAGCAGCTTAGTTGCAGGGAACGAGCAGTACTTC
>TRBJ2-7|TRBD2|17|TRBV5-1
CASNRGTSGTIPSEQYF
TGCGCCAGCAACCGGGGGACTAGCGGGACCATTCCATCAGAGCAGTACTTC
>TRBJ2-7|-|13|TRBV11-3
CASSPPGAYEQYF
TGTGCCAGCAGCCCACCGGGGGCCTACGAGCAGTACTTC
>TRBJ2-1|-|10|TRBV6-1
CAIEFHEQFF
TGTGCCATCGAGTTCCATGAGCAGTTCTTC
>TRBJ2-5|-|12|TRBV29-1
CSVFGSQETQYF
TGCAGCGTTTTTGGTAGCCAAGAGACCCAGTACTTC
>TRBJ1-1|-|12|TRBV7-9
CASSLVDTEAFF
TGTGCCAGCAGCTTAGTCGACACTGAAGCTTTCTTT
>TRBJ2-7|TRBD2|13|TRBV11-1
CASRTSGSYEQYF
TGTGCCAGCAGGACTAGCGGTTCCTACGAGCAGTACTTC
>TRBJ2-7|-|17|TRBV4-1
CASSQDGLGAVSYEQYF
TGCGCCAGCAGCCAAGATGGCTTGGGGGCGGTATCCTACGAGCAGTACTTC
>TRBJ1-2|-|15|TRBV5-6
CASSLGQGIRRGYTF
TGTGCCAGCAGCTTGGGCCAGGGGATTCGTCGTGGCTACACCTTC
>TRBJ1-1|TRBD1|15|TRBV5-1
CASSLADRDRTEAFF
TGCGCCAGCAGCTTGGCCGACAGGGATCGCACTGAAGCTTTCTTT
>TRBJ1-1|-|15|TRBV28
CASSLLSGGLGTAFF
TGTGCCAGCAGTTTATTATCGGGGGGGTTAGGGACAGCTTTCTTT
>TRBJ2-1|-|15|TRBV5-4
CASSLDRSSYNEQFF
TGTGCCAGCAGCTTGGATCGGAGCTCCTACAATGAGCAGTTCTTC
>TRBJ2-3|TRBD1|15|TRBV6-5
CASSNRGTSTDTQYF
TGTGCCAGCAGTAACAGGGGAACAAGCACAGATACGCAGTATTTT
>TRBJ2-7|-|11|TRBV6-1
CATGAAYEQYF
TGTGCCACCGGAGCCGCCTACGAGCAGTACTTC
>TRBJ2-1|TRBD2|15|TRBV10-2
CASSPGLAGPREQFF
TGCGCCAGCAGCCCCGGACTAGCGGGGCCCCGGGAGCAGTTCTTC
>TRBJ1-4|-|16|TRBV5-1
CASSLQGPITNEKLFF
TGCGCCAGCAGCTTGCAGGGTCCGATAACTAATGAAAAACTGTTTTTT
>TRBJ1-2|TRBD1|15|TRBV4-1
CASSLTGTGLSGYTF
TGCGCCAGCAGCCTCACTGGGACAGGGCTTAGCGGCTACACCTTC
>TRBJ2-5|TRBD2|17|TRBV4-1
CASSRQASGRAEETQYF
TGCGCCAGCAGCCGCCAGGCTAGCGGGAGGGCGGAGGAGACCCAGTACTTC
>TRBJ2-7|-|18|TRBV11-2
CASSLVVGWDSGSYEQYF
TGTGCCAGCAGCTTAGTAGTAGGGTGGGACTCGGGCTCCTACGAGCAGTACTTC
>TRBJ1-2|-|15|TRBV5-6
CASSSLDSETYGYTF
TGTGCCAGCAGCTCCCTGGACAGTGAAACCTATGGCTACACCTTC
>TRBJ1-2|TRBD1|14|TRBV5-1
CASSQDRINYGYTF
TGCGCCAGCAGCCAGGACAGGATTAACTATGGCTACACCTTC
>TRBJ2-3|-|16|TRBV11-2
CASSLDEGGSTDTQYF
TGTGCCAGCAGCTTGGATGAAGGCGGTAGCACAGATACGCAGTATTTT
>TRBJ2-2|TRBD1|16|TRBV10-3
CAISPRTGEHTGELFF
TGTGCCATCAGCCCTAGGACAGGGGAACACACCGGGGAGCTGTTTTTT
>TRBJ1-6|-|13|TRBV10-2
CASSTGSNSPLHF
TGCGCCAGCAGTACAGGGTCTAATTCACCCCTCCACTTT
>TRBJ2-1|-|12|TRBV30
CAWSPRRDEQFF
TGTGCCTGGAGTCCCCGTAGAGATGAGCAGTTCTTC
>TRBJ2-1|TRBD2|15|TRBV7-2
CASRPSGRENNEQFF
TGTGCCAGCAGACCCAGCGGGAGGGAGAACAATGAGCAGTTCTTC
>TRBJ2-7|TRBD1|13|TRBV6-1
CASSMDRGDEQYF
TGTGCCAGCAGCATGGACAGGGGGGACGAGCAGTACTTC
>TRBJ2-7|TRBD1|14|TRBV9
CASSATFRGYEQYF
TGTGCCAGCAGCGCCACCTTCAGGGGGTACGAGCAGTACTTC
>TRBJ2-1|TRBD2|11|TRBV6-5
CASSSLAEQFF
TGTGCCAGCAGTTCACTAGCGGAGCAGTTCTTC
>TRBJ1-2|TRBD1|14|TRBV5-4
CASSLLQGIYGYTF
TGTGCCAGCAGCTTGCTACAGGGGATCTACGGCTACACCTTC
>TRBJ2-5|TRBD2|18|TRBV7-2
CASSARISGRSQRETQYF
TGTGCCAGCAGCGCCAGGATTAGCGGGAGGTCACAGAGAGAGACCCAGTACTTC
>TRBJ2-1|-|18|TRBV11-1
CASSLRAGSGSSYNEQFF
TGTGCCAGCAGCTTAAGGGCAGGTAGCGGAAGCTCCTACAATGAGCAGTTCTTC
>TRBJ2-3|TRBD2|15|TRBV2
CASSLAGEGTDTQYF
TGTGCCAGCAGCCTAGCGGGAGAAGGCACAGATACGCAGTATTTT
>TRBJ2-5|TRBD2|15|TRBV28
CASSLTSGGDREQYF
TGTGCCAGCAGTTTAACTAGCGGAGGGGATCGAGAGCAGTACTTC
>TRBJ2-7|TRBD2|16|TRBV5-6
CASILRSSGDSYEQYF
TGTGCCAGCATCCTCAGGTCTAGCGGGGACTCCTACGAGCAGTACTTC
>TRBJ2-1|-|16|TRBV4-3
CASSQESGNTYNEQFF
TGCGCCAGCAGCCAAGAATCAGGGAACACCTACAATGAGCAGTTCTTC
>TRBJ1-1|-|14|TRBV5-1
CASSLAREGTEAFF
TGCGCCAGCAGCTTGGCGAGGGAAGGCACTGAAGCTTTCTTT
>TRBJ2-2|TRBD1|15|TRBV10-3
CAISSGTGSTGELFF
TGTGCCATCAGTTCCGGGACAGGATCCACCGGGGAGCTGTTTTTT
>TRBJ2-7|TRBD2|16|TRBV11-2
CASSLAFGREFYEQYF
TGTGCCAGCAGCTTAGCTTTCGGGCGGGAGTTCTACGAGCAGTACTTC
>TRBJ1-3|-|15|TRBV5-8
CASSLTGIGGNTIYF
TGTGCCAGCAGTCTCACAGGGATAGGAGGAAACACCATATATTTT
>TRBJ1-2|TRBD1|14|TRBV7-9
CASSPVGQGRGYTF
TGTGCCAGCAGCCCGGTAGGACAGGGGCGCGGCTACACCTTC
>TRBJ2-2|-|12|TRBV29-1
CSGSSDTGELFF
TGCAGCGGGAGTTCGGACACCGGGGAGCTGTTTTTT
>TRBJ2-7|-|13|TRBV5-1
CASSLTDYYEQYF
TGCGCCAGCAGCTTGACAGATTACTACGAGCAGTACTTC
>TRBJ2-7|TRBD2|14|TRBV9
CASSLSGSTNEQYF
TGTGCCAGCAGCCTTAGCGGGAGCACCAACGAGCAGTACTTC
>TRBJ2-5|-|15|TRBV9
CASSGHEGGSETQYF
TGTGCCAGCAGCGGTCATGAGGGAGGCTCGGAGACCCAGTACTTC
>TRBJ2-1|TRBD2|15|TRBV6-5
CASSYFTSGRREQFF
TGTGCCAGCAGTTACTTCACTAGCGGGAGGAGAGAGCAGTTCTTC
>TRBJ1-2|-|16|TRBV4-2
CASSQESTGFNYGYTF
TGTGCCAGCAGCCAAGAGTCGACGGGGTTTAACTATGGCTACACCTTC
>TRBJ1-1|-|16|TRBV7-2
CASSLSPRRMNTEAFF
TGTGCCAGCAGCTTAAGCCCCCGGCGGATGAACACTGAAGCTTTCTTT
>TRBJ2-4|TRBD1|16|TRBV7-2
CASSSTGGRWSDIQYF
TGTGCCAGCAGCTCAACAGGGGGCCGCTGGTCGGACATTCAGTACTTC
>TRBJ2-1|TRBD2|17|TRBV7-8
CASSLRLAGDPYNEQFF
TGTGCCAGCAGCTTGAGGCTCGCGGGAGACCCCTACAATGAGCAGTTCTTC
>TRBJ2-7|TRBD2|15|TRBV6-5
CASSYTSGRPSEQYF
TGTGCCAGCAGTTACACTAGCGGGAGACCAAGCGAGCAGTACTTC
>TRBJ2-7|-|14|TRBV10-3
CAISERAGAYEQYF
TGTGCCATCAGTGAGCGGGCAGGGGCCTACGAGCAGTACTTC